This entry features one T cell receptor beta chain sequence. Its cognate antigen is unknown. The data were taken from a study of cytotoxic CD8 clonotypes in ibrutinib-treated CLL. The overall study: Included were 11 relapsed/refractory and about 15 treatment-naive patients, of whom about 18 were IGHV unmutated. Samples averaged approximately 240,000 productive templates and 80,000 to 100,000 productive rearrangements. General study points: Clonality measured at baseline exceeded age-matched healthy donors, tracking circulating CD8+ T-cell counts. Under treatment, the uncommon public clonotypes either contracted or remained stable.

Repertoires were generated with immunoSEQ multiplex PCR, while TCRdb's copy carries only in-frame clones and drops some. The repertoire consists of about 270,000 clones, with around 69% occurring once and the leading ten covering approximately 5.1%. Looked up from germline, CDR1 is LNHNV and CDR2 is YYDKDF (reference sequence). Trimming took 9 bases from V and 3 from J, leaving 11 bases between them. The CDR3 is made up of 13 amino acids. The sample was PBMCs, taken at disease progression, from a patient treated with ibrutinib. The chain combines TRBV15 with TRBJ2-2, with D hard to call. This clonotype originated in a human donor with chronic lymphocytic leukemia. DNA for the CDR3: TGTGCCACGGGCAATGGTGACACCGGGGAGCTGTTTTTT. Translating gives CATGNGDTGELFF.